This T cell receptor beta chain was profiled in a study of T cell responses to AZD1222 COVID-19 vaccine. Study at large: Combined were second doses at about 4 or about 12 weeks. Study results and limitations: Repertoires in all cases were sampled only once the peak T cell response had passed. Clonal diversity was possibly underestimated, and white British individuals and females predominated among donors.

Data came from immunoSEQ multiplex PCR; TCRdb stores just in-frame clones and leaves some out. The sample comprises 80,000 to 95,000 clones, about 90% of which are singletons, and roughly 5.2% rests with the top ten. As to this clone: Its antigen remains unknown.

The clonotype comes from an adult in good health. This specimen consisted of peripheral blood, obtained on day 0 of AZD1222 vaccination.

The CDR3 loop reads CASSLQAGGVNGETQYF. The CDR3 nucleotides are TGTGCCAGCAGCTTACAAGCGGGAGGTGTAAATGGGGAGACCCAGTACTTC. V usage is TRBV7-2 and J usage is TRBJ2-5; 9 bases line up with TRBD2. Germline CDR1 SGHTA, CDR2 FQGNSA. The CDR3 contains 17 residues. The V and J ends lost 2 bases and 5 bases, in that order; junction bases with no gene match: 12. The complete variable domain, with remaining parts taken from reference TRBV7-2 and TRBJ2-5, reads GAGVSQSPSNKVTEKGKDVELRCDPISGHTALYWYRQSLGQGLEFLIYFQGNSAPDKSGLPSDRFSAERTGGSVSTLTIQRTQQEDSAVYLCASSLQAGGVNGETQYFGPGTRLLVL.